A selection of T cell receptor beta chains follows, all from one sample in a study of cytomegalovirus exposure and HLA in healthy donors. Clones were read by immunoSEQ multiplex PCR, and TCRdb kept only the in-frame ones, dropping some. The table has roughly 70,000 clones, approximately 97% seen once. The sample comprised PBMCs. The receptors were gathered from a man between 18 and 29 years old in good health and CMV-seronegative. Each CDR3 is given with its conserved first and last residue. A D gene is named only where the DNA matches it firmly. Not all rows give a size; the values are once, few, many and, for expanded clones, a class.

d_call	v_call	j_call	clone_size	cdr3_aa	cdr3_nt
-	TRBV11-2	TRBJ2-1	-	CASSSLGGSYNEQFF	TGTGCCAGCAGCTCGTTAGGGGGTTCCTACAATGAGCAGTTCTTC
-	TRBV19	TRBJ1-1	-	CASSITTGNTEAFF	TGTGCCAGTAGTATAACGACGGGAAACACTGAAGCTTTCTTT
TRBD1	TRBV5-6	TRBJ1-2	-	CASSLGIGTGTYGYTF	TGTGCCAGCAGCCTAGGGATCGGGACAGGGACCTATGGCTACACCTTC
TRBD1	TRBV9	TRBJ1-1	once	CASSPKAGTGGTEAFF	TGTGCCAGCAGCCCTAAAGCCGGGACAGGGGGCACTGAAGCTTTCTTT
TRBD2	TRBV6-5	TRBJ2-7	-	CASTPAGLYEQYF	TGTGCCAGCACCCCAGCGGGATTGTACGAGCAGTACTTC
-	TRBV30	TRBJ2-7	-	CAWSRTVYEQYF	TGTGCCTGGAGTAGAACAGTCTACGAGCAGTACTTC
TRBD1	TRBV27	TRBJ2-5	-	CASSFRGTGGGETQYF	TGTGCCAGCAGTTTCCGAGGGACAGGGGGCGGGGAGACCCAGTACTTC
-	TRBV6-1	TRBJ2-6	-	CASSDRGKVGANVLTF	TGTGCCAGCAGTGATAGAGGGAAAGTTGGGGCCAACGTCCTGACTTTC
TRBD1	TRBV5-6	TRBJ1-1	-	CASSLLQGWGTEAFF	TGTGCCAGCAGCCTTTTACAGGGGTGGGGCACTGAAGCTTTCTTT
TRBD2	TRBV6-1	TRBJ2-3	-	CASYPGGYTDTQYF	TGTGCCAGCTACCCGGGAGGGTACACAGATACGCAGTATTTT
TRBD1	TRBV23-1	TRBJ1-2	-	CASSQPPLRDRLLANYGYTF	TGCGCCAGCAGTCAACCGCCCCTCCGGGACAGACTATTAGCTAACTATGGCTACACCTTC
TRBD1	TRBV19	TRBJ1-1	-	CASSMRTGVMTTEAFF	TGTGCCAGTAGTATGCGGACAGGGGTAATGACCACTGAAGCTTTCTTT
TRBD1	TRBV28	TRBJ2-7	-	CASNTGQGRTYEQYF	TGTGCCAGCAACACCGGACAGGGGCGAACCTACGAGCAGTACTTC
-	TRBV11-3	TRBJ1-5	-	CASRVRQVNQPQHF	TGTGCCAGCAGAGTTCGACAGGTCAATCAGCCCCAGCATTTT
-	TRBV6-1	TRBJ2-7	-	CASSGAGGWHEQYF	TGTGCCAGCAGTGGGGCAGGGGGGTGGCACGAGCAGTACTTC
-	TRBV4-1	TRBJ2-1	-	CASSQEGSGSYNEQFF	TGCGCCAGCAGCCAAGAAGGGAGCGGGTCCTACAATGAGCAGTTCTTC
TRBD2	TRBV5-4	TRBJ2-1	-	CASSSPTSGPLHEQFF	TGTGCCAGCAGCTCGCCGACTAGCGGCCCTCTGCATGAGCAGTTCTTC
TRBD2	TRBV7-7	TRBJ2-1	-	CASSQRKPSSGSTYNEQFF	TGTGCCAGCAGCCAACGTAAACCTTCTAGCGGGAGTACCTACAATGAGCAGTTCTTC
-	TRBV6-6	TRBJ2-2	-	CASSYSAGPGELFF	TGTGCCAGCAGTTACTCGGCAGGCCCCGGGGAGCTGTTTTTT
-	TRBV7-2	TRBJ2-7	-	CASSRGRGQYF	TGTGCCAGCAGCCGCGGACGGGGGCAGTACTTC
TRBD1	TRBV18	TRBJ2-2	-	CASRDSANTGELFF	TGTGCCAGCCGGGACAGCGCGAACACCGGGGAGCTGTTTTTT
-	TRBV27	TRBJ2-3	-	CASSYQGRADTQYF	TGTGCCAGCAGTTACCAGGGTAGGGCAGATACGCAGTATTTT
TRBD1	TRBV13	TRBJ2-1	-	CASSSRDRGHNEQFF	TGTGCCAGCAGCTCCCGGGACAGGGGCCACAATGAGCAGTTCTTC
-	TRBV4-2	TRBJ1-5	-	CASSQDIAYNQPQHF	TGTGCCAGCAGCCAAGATATTGCCTACAATCAGCCCCAGCATTTT
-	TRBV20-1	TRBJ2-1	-	CSASNYNEQFF	TGCAGTGCTAGTAATTACAATGAGCAGTTCTTC
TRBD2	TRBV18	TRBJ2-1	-	CASSPSQAGDYYNEQFF	TGTGCCAGCTCACCCAGTCAGGCGGGAGATTACTACAATGAGCAGTTCTTC
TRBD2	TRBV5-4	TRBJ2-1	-	CASKTSGRAGEQFF	TGTGCCAGCAAAACTAGCGGGAGGGCCGGTGAGCAGTTCTTC
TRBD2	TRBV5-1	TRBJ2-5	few	CASSPGTSGNQETQYF	TGCGCCAGCAGCCCGGGGACTAGCGGGAACCAAGAGACCCAGTACTTC
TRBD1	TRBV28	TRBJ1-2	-	CASNAGQGHGYTF	TGTGCCAGCAACGCGGGACAGGGGCATGGCTACACCTTC
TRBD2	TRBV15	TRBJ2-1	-	CATSGTSEYNEQFF	TGTGCCACCAGCGGGACTAGCGAATACAATGAGCAGTTCTTC
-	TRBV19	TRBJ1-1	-	CASSGPGINTEAFF	TGTGCCAGTAGTGGTCCAGGGATCAACACTGAAGCTTTCTTT